Below, 26 T cell receptor beta chains from the same sample are listed, as sequenced in a study of regulatory T cells in long-lasting Graves disease. According to the study, TCR beta libraries were built with iRepertoire HTBI primers and CDR3-region Arm-PCR. TCRdb reanalysed the multiplex PCR reads using MiXCR and keeps one entry per CDR3 protein. The data show hundreds of thousands of distinct CDR3 sequences, 9.5% to 15% seen once. The time point is: newly diagnosed GD, antithyroid drugs for less than 3 months. Extracted PBMC RNA gave rise to the TCR library. These data were also filed under a second study, of T cells in Graves' hyperthyroidism and ophthalmopathy.

The input for sequencing was peripheral blood mononuclear cells (PBMCs), taken at new diagnosis, from a patient treated with antithyroid drugs. The receptors stem from a woman aged 25 to 45 with Graves disease.

This clonotype was observed at least ten times. This rearrangement joins TRBV11-3 to TRBJ2-7; possible D gene TRBD1, 6 bases. This CDR3 region has 12 residues. Germline lookup yields CDR1 SGHNT and CDR2 YENEEA. Trimming removed 3 bases at V and 6 bases at J, with 9 bases between. CDR3 DNA: TGTGCCAGCAGCTTGACAGGTAGCGAGCAGTACTTC. Its protein product is CASSLTGSEQYF.

This clonotype showed up many times. The V gene is TRBV5-1, the J gene TRBJ1-6; D unresolved. CDR1 and CDR2 from the germline V gene are SGHRS and YFSETQ. This CDR3 comprises 16 residues. The ends were cut back, 7 bases at V and 0 bases at J, with 14 bases in the middle. CDR3 nucleotide sequence: TGCGCCAGCGGCAAAGGAGGTAGCTCCTATAATTCACCCCTCCACTTT. This gives the protein CASGKGGSSYNSPLHF.

This clonotype showed up many times. The rearrangement joins TRBV28 to TRBJ2-7; TRBD1 matches 7 bases. Per the germline V gene, CDR1 is MDHEN and CDR2 is SYDVKM. V lost 7 bases, J lost 2 bases, and 5 bases stayed unmatched. This CDR3 is built from 13 residues. The CDR3 sequence is CASTGQAPYEQYF. CDR3 nucleotide sequence: TGTGCCAGCACCGGACAGGCACCCTACGAGCAGTACTTC.

This clonotype was recorded at least ten times. The chain recombines TRBV7-2 with TRBJ2-5; possibly TRBD1 for D (5 bases). This CDR3 spans 14 amino acids. The germline gives CDR1 SGHTA, CDR2 FQGNSA. V was shortened by 5 bases and J by 9 bases, with 19 bases between the two germline ends. DNA of the CDR3: TGTGCCAGCAGCGGCCGGACATCGGTGCAGGCCCAGTACTTC. Protein: CASSGRTSVQAQYF.

The chain joins TRBV12-3 or TRBV12-4 to TRBJ2-2; perhaps TRBD1 as D (6 bases). V was shortened by 7 bases and J by 7 bases, with 22 bases between the two germline ends. CDR3 size: 16 residues. CDR3 DNA: TGTGCCAGCAACCCACGACGGCAGGGGTCGGGCGGGGAGCTGTTTTTT. Residues: CASNPRRQGSGGELFF.

In its sample, this clonotype was seen a few times. This may come from a read error, since a much larger clone is one base off. The chain recombines TRBV2 with TRBJ1-1, with D maybe TRBD1 (5 bases). The CDR3 is 12 residues long. Per germline, CDR1 SNHLY and CDR2 FYNNEI. The DNA of the CDR3 is TGTGCCACCCACCGGGGGTACACTGGAGCTTTCTTT. It translates to CATHRGYTGAFF.

In this sample, this clonotype turned up many times. The genes are TRBV18 and TRBJ2-7; D might be TRBD1 (6 bases). The length of the CDR3 is 13 residues. CDR1 and CDR2 (germline): KGHSH, LQKENI. The V end lost 6 bases, the J end lost 2 bases, and 11 bases lay between the germline ends. The CDR3 nucleotides are TGTGCCAGCTCGAGGGGACAAACCTACGAGCAGTACTTC. Translated: CASSRGQTYEQYF. The whole variable domain, remainder taken from reference TRBV18 and TRBJ2-7, is NAGVMQNPRHLVRRRGQEARLRCSPMKGHSHVYWYRQLPEEGLKFMVYLQKENIIDESGMPKERFSAEFPKEGPSILRIQQVVRGDSAAYFCASSRGQTYEQYFGPGTRLTVT.

In its sample, this clonotype was seen many times. Written as DNA, the CDR3 is TGCGCCAGCAGCCAGAATTGGGGCGGGCCGGACTACGAGCAGTACTTC. Encoded protein: CASSQNWGGPDYEQYF. The V gene is TRBV4-3, the J gene TRBJ2-7, with D perhaps TRBD1 or TRBD2 (5 bases each). V dropped 3 bases and J dropped 3 bases, with 18 bases sitting between them. From germline, CDR1 is LGHNA and CDR2 YSLEER. This CDR3 has 16 residues.

The chain uses TRBV9 and TRBJ2-7; TRBD2 agrees at 7 bases. Germline values: CDR1 SGDLS, CDR2 YYNGEE. Trimming cost V 4 bases and J 0 bases; bases outside gene matches: 7. The CDR3 has 15 residues. CDR3 in amino acids: CASSLTWGGSYEQYF. CDR3 bases: TGTGCCAGCAGCCTAACTTGGGGGGGCTCCTACGAGCAGTACTTC. The full variable domain, completed using reference TRBV9 and TRBJ2-7, is DSGVTQTPKHLITATGQRVTLRCSPRSGDLSVYWYQQSLDQGLQFLIQYYNGEERAKGNILERFSAQQFPDLHSELNLSSLELGDSALYFCASSLTWGGSYEQYFGPGTRLTVT.

At least ten counts were recorded for this clonotype. The V call is TRBV6-1, the J call TRBJ1-1; 9 bases map to TRBD1. Trimming took 7 bases from V and 1 from J; bases not matched to a gene: 4. This CDR3 region has 14 residues. Germline V gene sequence: CDR1 MNHNS, CDR2 SASEGT. The CDR3 loop reads CASKDRGTNTEAFF. DNA for the CDR3: TGTGCCAGCAAGGACAGGGGCACGAACACTGAAGCTTTCTTT.

This clonotype was counted many times. The chain is built from TRBV28 and TRBJ1-3; D uncertain. The germline gives CDR1 MDHEN, CDR2 SYDVKM. V gave up 6 bases and J gave up 2 bases, with 11 bases separating them. The CDR3 sequence is 14 residues long. The CDR3 loop reads CASSPVRAGNTIYF. The CDR3 nucleotides read TGTGCCAGCAGCCCGGTGAGGGCTGGAAACACCATATATTTT.

This sequence joins TRBV6-2 or TRBV6-3 and TRBJ1-6; D is uncertain. The CDR3 is 15 amino acids. Germline CDR1 MNHEY, CDR2 SVGEGT. V dropped 2 bases and J dropped 2 bases, with 7 bases sitting between them. CDR3 protein: CASSYAVPYNSPLHF. DNA of the CDR3: TGTGCCAGCAGTTACGCGGTACCCTATAATTCACCCCTCCACTTT.

This clonotype occurred many times. V usage is TRBV7-9 and J usage is TRBJ2-7; perhaps TRBD2 as D (5 bases). V dropped 5 bases and J dropped 1 base, with 15 bases sitting between them. The CDR3 sequence is 15 residues long. In germline, CDR1 is SEHNR, CDR2 FQNEAQ (reference sequence). The CDR3 region is CASSAQDSDSYEQYF. CDR3 DNA sequence: TGTGCCAGCAGCGCGCAGGACTCCGATTCCTACGAGCAGTACTTC.

This clonotype was counted only a few times. The chain couples TRBV29-1 to TRBJ2-1; 9 bases align to TRBD1. The length of the CDR3 is 14 residues. The V and J ends lost 6 bases and 7 bases, in that order; junction bases with no gene match: 10. Germline assignment: CDR1 SQVTM and CDR2 ANQGSEA. CDR3: CSVPGQGSGNEQFF. The CDR3 DNA reads TGCAGCGTGCCGGGACAGGGATCCGGGAATGAGCAGTTCTTC.

This clonotype was recorded at least ten times. The J gene is TRBJ1-2, the V gene TRBV10-1; no firm D call. V gave up 6 bases and J gave up 4 bases, with 18 bases separating them. CDR1 is WNHNN and CDR2 is SYGVQD in the germline V gene (reference sequence). The CDR3 covers 15 residues. The CDR3 here is CASSGLIRGVYGYTF. Written as DNA, the CDR3 is TGCGCCAGCAGCGGTTTGATCCGGGGAGTCTATGGCTACACCTTC.

CDR3 protein: CASSQGLAGYYNEQFF. The DNA of the CDR3 is TGTGCCAGCAGCCAGGGACTAGCGGGATATTACAATGAGCAGTTCTTC. The chain uses TRBV4-2 and TRBJ2-1; TRBD2 aligns across 13 bases. With V trimmed by 3 bases and J by 4 bases, 3 bases remained unmatched. The length of the CDR3 is 16 residues. Per germline, CDR1 LGHNA and CDR2 YNFKEQ.

This clonotype was observed many times. The chain couples TRBV7-9 to TRBJ2-7; no clear D gene. There are 12 residues in the CDR3. V shed 4 bases and J shed 4 bases, with 8 bases lying between them. In germline, CDR1 is SEHNR, CDR2 FQNEAQ (reference sequence). The CDR3 DNA sequence: TGTGCCAGCAGCTCCAGTAGATACGAGCAGTACTTC. Residues: CASSSSRYEQYF.

This clonotype was detected ten times or more. V is TRBV7-9 and J is TRBJ1-1; perhaps TRBD1 as D (6 bases). Germline CDR1 SEHNR, CDR2 FQNEAQ (reference sequence). The length of the CDR3 is 12 residues. Deletions cut 5 bases from V and 8 bases from J, with 12 bases between. The CDR3 nucleotides read TGTGCCAGCAGCGCCTTAGACAGGGAAGCTTTCTTT. Residues: CASSALDREAFF.

This clonotype was found many times. The V and J genes are TRBV28 and TRBJ2-1; a weak D match, TRBD2 (6 bases). V lost 8 bases and J lost 0, with 14 bases in between. This CDR3 contains 15 residues. Germline-derived CDR1 and CDR2 are MDHEN and SYDVKM. Written as DNA, the CDR3 is TGTGCCAGCGTCTCGGGCGGGGCCTCCTACAATGAGCAGTTCTTC. This gives the protein CASVSGGASYNEQFF.

The chain combines TRBV5-6 with TRBJ2-3, with D unclear. The CDR3 sequence is 14 residues long. V gave up 0 bases and J gave up 2 bases, with 7 bases separating them. CDR1 is SGHDT, CDR2 YYEEEE, per germline. The CDR3 DNA reads TGTGCCAGCAGCTTGGTTTCCTCCACAGATACGCAGTATTTT. Translating gives CASSLVSSTDTQYF.

This clonotype was recorded a few times. The chain combines TRBV20-1 with TRBJ1-4; a weak D match, TRBD1 (6 bases). Trimming left V 3 bases short and J 4 bases short, with 9 bases between. There are 13 residues in the CDR3. Germline V CDR1 and CDR2: DFQATT, SNEGSKA (reference sequence). The CDR3 protein is CSASWTDNEKLFF. CDR3 sequence (DNA): TGCAGTGCTAGTTGGACAGATAATGAAAAACTGTTTTTT.

In this sample, this clonotype turned up a few times. The gene calls are TRBV7-6 and TRBJ2-1; D might be TRBD2 (5 bases). The V gene's germline CDR1 is SGHVS and CDR2 FNYEAQ. V lost 5 bases and J 4 bases, leaving 18 bases between the germline ends. The CDR3 contains 16 residues. DNA of the CDR3: TGTGCCAGCAGCGCCCCCACTAGGAGACCGTACAATGAGCAGTTCTTC. This sequence encodes CASSAPTRRPYNEQFF.

This CDR3 is CASSQDSGADPNSPLHF. The CDR3 DNA is TGTGCCAGCAGCCAAGATTCGGGGGCAGACCCCAATTCACCCCTCCACTTT. The chain joins TRBV11-1 to TRBJ1-6, with D possibly matching TRBD1 (6 bases). The CDR3 spans 17 residues. Germline lookup yields CDR1 SGHAT and CDR2 FQDESV (reference sequence). V lost 5 bases, J lost 7 bases, and 21 bases lay in between.

For the CDR3, the DNA is TGCAGTGCTAGAGTGACAGGACCGAACACCGGGGAGCTGTTTTTT. This gives the protein CSARVTGPNTGELFF. The J gene is TRBJ2-2, the V gene TRBV20-1, with D possibly being TRBD1 (6 bases). This CDR3 region has 15 residues. With 1 base removed from V and 0 bases from J, the gap between germline ends came to 9 bases. Germline assignment: CDR1 DFQATT and CDR2 SNEGSKA (reference sequence).

This clonotype came up many times. The chain recombines TRBV5-1 with TRBJ2-7; D is possibly TRBD2 (5 bases). This CDR3 contains 13 residues. Trimming removed 4 bases from V and 6 bases from J, with 14 bases in between. Germline V gene sequence: CDR1 SGHRS, CDR2 YFSETQ. This CDR3 is CASSIQRSGEQYF. The DNA of the CDR3 is TGCGCCAGCAGCATCCAGCGGTCTGGCGAGCAGTACTTC.

This clonotype occurred many times. The chain links TRBV12-3 or TRBV12-4 to TRBJ2-6, with no clear D. The germline V and J ends were trimmed by 2 bases and 1 base, with 6 bases remaining between them. CDR3 length: 15 amino acids. CDR3: CASSLWGSGANVLTF. The DNA for the CDR3 is TGTGCCAGCAGTTTATGGGGATCTGGGGCCAACGTCCTGACTTTC.